This is a list of T cell receptor beta chains from one sample in a study of blood T cell repertoires in COVID-19. The data were produced by immunoSEQ multiplex PCR, yet TCRdb's version contains in-frame clones alone and is incomplete. The data show a few hundred thousand clones, around 83% seen once. The sequencing sample was made of PBMCs or T cells enriched from blood (not recorded which). These receptors originate from a woman between 50 and 59 years old who had been exposed to COVID-19. Both conserved end residues are part of each CDR3. A D gene is named only where the DNA matches it firmly. Rows give clone size only sometimes, using once, few, many, or a class for an expanded clone.

>TRBJ2-7|TRBV5-1|once|NA
TGCGCCAGCAGCTTCGATGGGGCGTCCGGGGAGCAGTACTTC
CASSFDGASGEQYF
>TRBJ1-1|TRBV7-8|NA|NA
TGTGCCAGCAGCTTGGTCCCGAGGGCCACTGAAGCTTTCTTT
CASSLVPRATEAFF
>TRBJ2-2|TRBV6-5|NA|NA
TGTGCCAGCATACGGTCGGCGGGCGGGGAGCTGTTTTTT
CASIRSAGGELFF
>TRBJ2-3|TRBV7-2|NA|TRBD2
TGTGCCAGCAGCCATGGACTAGGAGCCGATACGCAGTATTTT
CASSHGLGADTQYF
>TRBJ2-5|TRBV29-1|NA|NA
TGCAGCGTCCCGTCCCGGGGACAAGAGACCCAGTACTTC
CSVPSRGQETQYF
>TRBJ1-1|TRBV29-1|NA|TRBD1
TGCAGCACAGGGGGCCTCGCTGAAGCTTTCTTT
CSTGGLAEAFF
>TRBJ2-7|TRBV29-1|NA|NA
TGCAGCGTTGGAGGGCACCCCTACGAGCAGTACTTC
CSVGGHPYEQYF
>TRBJ1-5|TRBV3-1/TRBV3-2|few|NA
TGTGCCAGCAGTCGTGGGGGGGGCAATCAGCCCCAGCATTTT
CASSRGGGNQPQHF
>TRBJ2-7|TRBV5-1|NA|NA
TGCGCCAGCAGCTTCACAGGGAGCTCCTACGAGCAGTACTTC
CASSFTGSSYEQYF
>TRBJ1-2|TRBV3-1/TRBV3-2|NA|NA
TGTGCCAGCAGCCAAACAGGGTCGCATGGCTACACCTTC
CASSQTGSHGYTF
>TRBJ2-5|TRBV7-2|NA|TRBD2
TGTGCCAGCAGCGCCCGGACTAGCGGGGGAGAGACCCAGTACTTC
CASSARTSGGETQYF
>TRBJ2-1|TRBV4-3|NA|NA
TGCGCCAGCAGCCAAGAATGGCAACAGTACAATGAGCAGTTCTTC
CASSQEWQQYNEQFF
>TRBJ2-3|TRBV5-8|few|NA
TGTGCCAGCAGCTTGCTGCCACAGGGAGAAGATACGCAGTATTTT
CASSLLPQGEDTQYF
>TRBJ2-1|TRBV5-1|NA|TRBD2
TGCGCCAGCGGAAGCGGGGGGGCCTCGAATGAGCAGTTCTTC
CASGSGGASNEQFF
>TRBJ1-3|TRBV5-1|NA|NA
TGCGCCAGCAGCCCTTCGCGAGCCTCTGGAAACACCATATATTTT
CASSPSRASGNTIYF
>TRBJ1-6|TRBV30|NA|NA
TGTGCCTGGAGTGTTGACAGAAATTCACCCCTCCACTTT
CAWSVDRNSPLHF
>TRBJ2-2|TRBV4-2|NA|NA
TGTGCCAGCAGCCAAGATCTAGGGAGCGGGGAGCTGTTTTTT
CASSQDLGSGELFF
>TRBJ2-5|TRBV12-3/TRBV12-4|NA|NA
TGTGCCAGCAGTTTTGGGGAGGCTGGCCAGTACTTC
CASSFGEAGQYF
>TRBJ1-2|TRBV7-2|few|NA
TGTGCCAGCACCATTGGTGCCGGGACACCCACTAACTATGGCTACACCTTC
CASTIGAGTPTNYGYTF
>TRBJ2-5|TRBV11-2|NA|TRBD2
TGTGCCAGCAGCCCGTTAGGGGGACTAGCGGGGCCTGAGACCCAGTACTTC
CASSPLGGLAGPETQYF
>TRBJ2-1|TRBV7-2|NA|TRBD2
TGTGCCAGCACCCCTGGTGCGGGGGGTATCTACAATGAGCAGTTCTTC
CASTPGAGGIYNEQFF
>TRBJ1-5|TRBV4-3|NA|TRBD1
TGCGCCAGCAGCCACTTACAGGGGTGGCCCCAGCATTTT
CASSHLQGWPQHF
>TRBJ2-7|TRBV12-3/TRBV12-4|NA|NA
TGTGCCAGCAGTTTGGGCAGTTCCTACGAGCAGTACTTC
CASSLGSSYEQYF
>TRBJ2-5|TRBV10-3|NA|NA
TGTGCCATCAGTGACAGGCCACAAGAGACCCAGTACTTC
CAISDRPQETQYF
>TRBJ1-1|TRBV7-2|NA|NA
TGTGCCAGCAGCTTAGCAGGGAGGAGTGTCGCGGCTGAAGCTTTCTTT
CASSLAGRSVAAEAFF
>TRBJ2-3|TRBV5-1|NA|TRBD2
TGCGCCAGCAGCGTTAGCGGGGCCCTCACAGATACGCAGTATTTT
CASSVSGALTDTQYF
>TRBJ1-1|TRBV28|NA|NA
TGTGCCAGCAGTTCGTGGACAGCGAACACTGAAGCTTTCTTT
CASSSWTANTEAFF
>TRBJ2-7|TRBV9|NA|TRBD2
TGTGCCAGCAGCCCGAGAGGGACTAGCGACTTTTACGAGCAGTACTTC
CASSPRGTSDFYEQYF
>TRBJ1-1|TRBV30|few|NA
TGTGCCTGGAAGGTGACACCGAACACTGAAGCTTTCTTT
CAWKVTPNTEAFF
>TRBJ1-2|TRBV7-3|NA|NA
TGTGCCAGCAGCTTAACGGGGGGAGGCGGTGATGGCTACACCTTC
CASSLTGGGGDGYTF
>TRBJ1-1|TRBV10-3|NA|NA
TGTGCCATCAGTGACCCGAGGGACACTGAAGCTTTCTTT
CAISDPRDTEAFF
>TRBJ1-6|TRBV24-1|NA|TRBD1
TGTGCCACCAGTGATAGGACAGGGGAGGCATCACCCCTCCACTTT
CATSDRTGEASPLHF
>TRBJ2-3|TRBV14|NA|NA
TGTGCCAGCAGCCAAGATGGACAATACGCAGATACGCAGTATTTT
CASSQDGQYADTQYF
>TRBJ1-1|TRBV13|once|NA
TGTGCCAGCAGATCCCCCACAGGGTCGCTTATGAACACTGAAGCTTTCTTT
CASRSPTGSLMNTEAFF
>TRBJ1-4|TRBV7-9|NA|NA
TGTGCCAGCAGCCGGAGTACAACTAATGAAAAACTGTTTTTT
CASSRSTTNEKLFF
>TRBJ2-2|TRBV21-1|NA|NA
TGTGCCAGCAGCCCTAGTGGACAGGGGAAAGGCGGGGAGCTGTTTTTT
CASSPSGQGKGGELFF
>TRBJ1-2|TRBV10-1|NA|NA
TGCGCCAGCAGTCCAACAAAAGGGAGTGGCTACACCTTC
CASSPTKGSGYTF
>TRBJ2-4|TRBV19|NA|TRBD2
TGTGCCAGTAGTTTAAGACTAGCGGTACCCGGCGGAGCCAAAAACATTCAGTACTTC
CASSLRLAVPGGAKNIQYF
>TRBJ1-1|TRBV30|once|NA
TGTGCCTGGAACTCTCGTGGTAGGGGGACTGAAGCTTTCTTT
CAWNSRGRGTEAFF
>TRBJ2-2|TRBV4-1|once|TRBD2
TGCGCCAGCAGCCAGCCACTAGCGTCAGCCGGGGAGCTGTTTTTT
CASSQPLASAGELFF
>TRBJ2-1|TRBV7-8|few|NA
TGTGCCAGCAGCCGAGGGGGGGGTGAGCAGTTCTTC
CASSRGGGEQFF
>TRBJ2-7|TRBV7-6|NA|TRBD2
TGTGCCAGCAGCTTCCAGACTAGCGGGGGGCGAATCCCCTACGAGCAGTACTTC
CASSFQTSGGRIPYEQYF
>TRBJ1-2|TRBV10-2|NA|NA
TGCGCCAGCAGTGAGTCGGGACATTTTGATGTCTTCTATGGCTACACCTTC
CASSESGHFDVFYGYTF
>TRBJ1-2|TRBV9|NA|NA
TGTGCCAGCAGCGTAGAGGGCGGACCAGGGCTATCTAACTATGGCTACACCTTC
CASSVEGGPGLSNYGYTF
>TRBJ1-2|TRBV18|NA|NA
TGTGCCAGCTCACCAGGACAGCAACTTTATGGCTACACCTTC
CASSPGQQLYGYTF
>TRBJ2-3|TRBV6-5|few|TRBD2
TGTGCCAGCAGTCCCTCGACTAGCGGCACAGATACGCAGTATTTT
CASSPSTSGTDTQYF
>TRBJ1-1|TRBV6-2/TRBV6-3|once|NA
TGTGCCAGCAGTTACTCAGGGATGGCGGGCACTGAAGCTTTCTTT
CASSYSGMAGTEAFF